This T cell receptor beta chain derives from a study of OX40 agonist ivuxolimab in advanced cancers. At the level of the study: Patients' therapy was ivuxolimab, an antibody that acts as an agonist of OX40 (CD134). Partial responses were seen in three patients, one with hepatocellular carcinoma and two with cutaneous melanoma.

The method was immunoSEQ multiplex PCR; TCRdb's version includes in-frame clones alone and lacks a portion of them. The sample records more than 70,000 clones, 89% being singletons. With regard to this clone: Its antigen is unknown.

Any history of autoimmune disease or systemic immunosuppression disqualified patients. V lost 3 bases and J 0 bases, leaving 12 bases between the germline ends. Looked up from germline, CDR1 is SGHTA and CDR2 is FQGNSA. CDR3 size: 16 residues. Study-level findings and limits: Nonresponders, in some cases, also had low normalized T-cell clonal expansion.

Sequences were derived from CD4+ or CD8+ T cells sorted from blood, sampled in a trial of the OX40 agonist ivuxolimab. J is TRBJ2-1 and V is TRBV7-2, with D possibly being TRBD1 (6 bases). The receptor's source is an adult with an advanced solid tumor such as melanoma, head and neck, liver or kidney cancer. CDR3 in DNA: TGTGCCAGCAGCTTTACAGGGTGGAGCTCCTACAATGAGCAGTTCTTC. As protein: CASSFTGWSSYNEQFF.